This T cell receptor beta chain was recovered during a study of control samples from healthy donors and cancer patients. Trimming took 2 bases from V and 3 from J, leaving 7 bases between them. CDR1 and CDR2 (germline): KGHDR, SFDVKD. The length of the CDR3 is 14 residues. Sequenced by immunoSEQ multiplex PCR; TCRdb stores in-frame clones only, minus some. The table records 90,000 to 150,000 clones, 70% to 90% of them present only once. The source is a man in his fifties in good health. The source material was blood. V gene TRBV24-1 combines with J gene TRBJ1-5; D call uncertain. The CDR3 bases are TGTGCCACCAGTGATTCGCCAGACAATCAGCCCCAGCATTTT. Its translation: CATSDSPDNQPQHF.